Listed here are 7 T cell receptor beta chains from one sample, sequenced in a study of T cells in Graves' hyperthyroidism and ophthalmopathy. Researchers took RNA transcripts and amplified the TCR beta CDR3 regions from them. The HTBI primer set was used in a first-round RT-PCR of the TCR CDR3. Each CDR3 protein is one row after TCRdb ran MiXCR on the multiplex PCR reads. The top ten hold about two fifths of the sample, which has approximately 510,000 distinct CDR3 sequences, around 50% seen once. The sequenced material came from peripheral blood or thyroid tissue (not recorded which). The receptors here all came from an adult woman with Graves' disease, either hyperthyroidism or ophthalmopathy (not recorded which).

This chain connects TRBV20-1 to TRBJ1-2; D gene unclear. The CDR3 length is 10 residues. V was shortened by 6 bases and J by 7 bases, with 9 bases between the two germline ends. In germline, CDR1 is DFQATT, CDR2 SNEGSKA (reference sequence). CDR3 sequence: CSATDGGYTF. CDR3 bases: TGCAGTGCCACGGACGGTGGCTACACCTTC.

The chain joins TRBV7-3 to TRBJ2-7, with 8 bases matching TRBD1. J lost 5 bases, V lost 6 bases, and 9 bases had no gene match. Germline assignment: CDR1 SGHTA and CDR2 FQGTGA. The CDR3 length is 14 residues. CDR3 coding DNA: TGTGCCAGCAGTCTTGGACAGGGTTCCCACGAGCAGTACTTC. The encoded protein is CASSLGQGSHEQYF. The whole variable domain, remainder taken from reference TRBV7-3 and TRBJ2-7, is GAGVSQTPSNKVTEKGKYVELRCDPISGHTALYWYRQSLGQGPEFLIYFQGTGAADDSGLPNDRFFAVRPEGSVSTLKIQRTERGDSAVYLCASSLGQGSHEQYFGPGTRLTVT.

This clonotype was detected ten times or more. The rearrangement uses TRBV24-1 and TRBJ2-5; a possible D gene is TRBD1 (6 bases). Looked up from germline, CDR1 is KGHDR and CDR2 is SFDVKD. The CDR3 loop spans 18 amino acids. The V end was cut by 4 bases, the J end by 0 bases, with 20 bases between. CDR3 nucleotides: TGTGCCACCAGTGACAGGGGCAGGATGCGCAGCGACCAAGAGACCCAGTACTTC. Encoded protein: CATSDRGRMRSDQETQYF.

This clonotype showed up many times. The J gene is TRBJ2-7, the V gene TRBV10-3, with D perhaps TRBD2 (6 bases). Trimming pared 6 bases from V and 4 bases from J, leaving 13 bases between. This CDR3 comprises 13 residues. Germline-derived CDR1 and CDR2 are ENHRY and SYGVKD. Here the CDR3 DNA reads TGTGCCATCAGCGCGGGACTTAGTTACGAGCAGTACTTC. Residues: CAISAGLSYEQYF.

The rearrangement uses TRBV19 and TRBJ1-5; tentative D call: TRBD1 (5 bases). V lost 3 bases, J lost 9 bases, and 12 bases lay in between. Germline V gene data show CDR1 as LNHDA and CDR2 as SQIVND (reference sequence). CDR3 length equals 13 residues. In nucleotides, the CDR3 is TGTGCCAGTAGTATTTCGGGGGAACTGCCCCAGCATTTT. It yields the protein CASSISGELPQHF.

Turning to this clonotype: The final CDR3 position lacks the conserved phenylalanine or tryptophan, pointing to a likely read error. Because the CDR3's place on the DNA is in doubt, the DNA is left out and the CDR3 is given as listed by TCRdb. CDR3: CASSLWTG. This chain uses TRBV7-2 with TRBJ1-6; the table's D gene call, TRBD1, was not cross checked with the DNA. The CDR3 has 8 residues if both end residues are counted. Germline V gene sequence: CDR1 SGHTA, CDR2 FQGNSA.

This clonotype showed up many times. CDR3 nucleotides: TGCAGCGTAAGGACAGCCGGCACCTACGAGCAGTACTTC. This sequence encodes CSVRTAGTYEQYF. This rearrangement joins TRBV29-1 to TRBJ2-7; a weak D match, TRBD1 (6 bases). The CDR3 totals 13 residues. In germline, CDR1 is SQVTM, CDR2 ANQGSEA. Trimming removed 6 bases from V and 2 bases from J, with 14 bases in between.